This TCR beta chain was identified in a study of T cell changes during pregnancy in multiple sclerosis. Measured with immunoSEQ multiplex PCR; TCRdb has only the in-frame clones, and not every one. The top ten hold approximately 2% of the sample, which has roughly 75,000 clones, 70% to 90% seen once. This clone was detected only a few times. This TCR came from a female donor with multiple sclerosis, enrolled in a pregnancy study. The sequencing here drew on peripheral blood, taken before pregnancy.

CDR3 sequence: CASNKASGYNEQFF. The CDR3 nucleotides read TGTGCCAGCAATAAGGCTAGCGGGTACAATGAGCAGTTCTTC. V and J are TRBV2 and TRBJ2-1, with 8 nucleotides matching TRBD2. Germline trimming cut 7 bases from V and 4 bases from J; bases unmatched to any gene: 6. Germline loops: CDR1 SNHLY, CDR2 FYNNEI. The CDR3 is 14 residues long.